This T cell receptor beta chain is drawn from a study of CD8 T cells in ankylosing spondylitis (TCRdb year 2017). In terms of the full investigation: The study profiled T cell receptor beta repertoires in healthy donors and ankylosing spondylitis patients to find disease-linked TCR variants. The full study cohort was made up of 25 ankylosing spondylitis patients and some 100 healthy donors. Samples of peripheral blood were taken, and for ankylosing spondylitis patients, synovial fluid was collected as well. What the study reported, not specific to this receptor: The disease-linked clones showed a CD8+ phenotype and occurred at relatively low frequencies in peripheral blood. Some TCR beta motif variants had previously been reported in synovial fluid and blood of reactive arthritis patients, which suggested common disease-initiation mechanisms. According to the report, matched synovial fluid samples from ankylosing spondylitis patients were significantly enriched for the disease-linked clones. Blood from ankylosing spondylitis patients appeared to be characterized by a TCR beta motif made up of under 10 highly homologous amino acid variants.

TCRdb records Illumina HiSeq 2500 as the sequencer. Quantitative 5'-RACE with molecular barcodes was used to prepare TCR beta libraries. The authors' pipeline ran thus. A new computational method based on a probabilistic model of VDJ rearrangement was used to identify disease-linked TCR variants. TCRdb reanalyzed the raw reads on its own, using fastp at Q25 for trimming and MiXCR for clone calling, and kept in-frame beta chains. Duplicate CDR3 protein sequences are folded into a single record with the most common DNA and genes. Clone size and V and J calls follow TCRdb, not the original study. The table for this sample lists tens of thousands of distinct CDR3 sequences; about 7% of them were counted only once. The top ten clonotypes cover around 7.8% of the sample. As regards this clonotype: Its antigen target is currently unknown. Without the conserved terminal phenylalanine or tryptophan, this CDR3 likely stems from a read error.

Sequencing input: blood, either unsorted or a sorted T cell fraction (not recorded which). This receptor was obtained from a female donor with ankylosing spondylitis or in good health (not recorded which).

The CDR3 loop reads CASSAQAGGYGYTL. The DNA is as follows: TGTGCCAGCAGTGCACAGGCAGGGGGCTATGGCTACACCTTA. The chain is encoded by TRBV6-1 joined to TRBJ1-2; TRBD1 agrees with 7 junctional bases. The CDR3 is 14 residues long, ends included. Just the 42-base CDR3 DNA is kept, in frame starting at base 1. Trimming removed 4 bases from V and 4 bases from J; the gene matches leave 6 bases unexplained. The germline V gene provides CDR1 MNHNS and CDR2 SASEGT.